This T cell receptor (beta chain) emerged from a study of metastatic and nonmetastatic thyroid tumors. All patients were untreated before thyroid surgery. TCRdb ran MiXCR on the PCR reads. The sample consists of tens of thousands of clones, approximately 10% of them appearing once. In its sample, this clone was seen a few times. The CDR3 runs 16 residues. V shed 1 base, J shed 1 base, and the junction held 4 bases outside the gene matches. Germline values: CDR1 LNHNV, CDR2 YYDKDF (reference sequence). Sequencing was done on a sample of blood. The rearrangement joins TRBV15 to TRBJ1-5; TRBD1 matches at 7 bases. This TCR was recovered from a female donor with papillary thyroid cancer or a benign thyroid nodule (not recorded which). Some clones in this sample may be carry-over from other donors' samples. The DNA of the CDR3 is TGTGCCACCAGCAGAGGAGACAGGGAGAGCAATCAGCCCCAGCATTTT. Residues: CATSRGDRESNQPQHF.